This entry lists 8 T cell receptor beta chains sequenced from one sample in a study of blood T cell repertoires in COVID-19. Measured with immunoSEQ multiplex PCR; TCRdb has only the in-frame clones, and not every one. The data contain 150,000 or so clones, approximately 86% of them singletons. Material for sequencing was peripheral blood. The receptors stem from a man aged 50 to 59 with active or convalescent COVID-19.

The CDR3 DNA follows: TGCGCCAGCAGCTTGGAGGGACAGGGCACAGATACGCAGTATTTT. Protein: CASSLEGQGTDTQYF. The V and J genes are TRBV5-1 and TRBJ2-3, with TRBD1 identical over 8 bases. CDR1 is SGHRS and CDR2 is YFSETQ in the germline V gene. The V and J ends lost 0 bases and 1 base, in that order; junction bases with no gene match: 1. The CDR3 covers 15 residues.

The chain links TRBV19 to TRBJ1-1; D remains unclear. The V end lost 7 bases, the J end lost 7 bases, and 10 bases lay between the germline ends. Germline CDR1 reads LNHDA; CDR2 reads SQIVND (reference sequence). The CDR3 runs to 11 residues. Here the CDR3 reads CASIYFGEAFF. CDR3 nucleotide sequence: TGTGCCAGTATCTACTTCGGTGAAGCTTTCTTT.

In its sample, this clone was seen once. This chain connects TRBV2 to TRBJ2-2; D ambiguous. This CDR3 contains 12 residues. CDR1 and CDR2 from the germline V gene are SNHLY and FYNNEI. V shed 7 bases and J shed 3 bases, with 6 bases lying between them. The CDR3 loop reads CASKPDTGELFF. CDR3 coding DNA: TGTGCCAGCAAACCGGACACCGGGGAGCTGTTTTTT. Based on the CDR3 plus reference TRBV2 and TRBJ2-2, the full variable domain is EPEVTQTPSHQVTQMGQEVILRCVPISNHLYFYWYRQILGQKVEFLVSFYNNEISEKSEIFDDQFSVERPDGSNFTLKIRSTKLEDSAMYFCASKPDTGELFFGEGSRLTVL.

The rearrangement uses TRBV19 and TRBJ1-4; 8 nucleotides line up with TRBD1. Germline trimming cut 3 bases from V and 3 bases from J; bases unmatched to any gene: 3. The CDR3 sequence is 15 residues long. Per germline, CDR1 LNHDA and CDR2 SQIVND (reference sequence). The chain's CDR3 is CASSIPGQANEKLFF. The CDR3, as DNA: TGTGCCAGTAGTATCCCGGGACAGGCTAATGAAAAACTGTTTTTT.

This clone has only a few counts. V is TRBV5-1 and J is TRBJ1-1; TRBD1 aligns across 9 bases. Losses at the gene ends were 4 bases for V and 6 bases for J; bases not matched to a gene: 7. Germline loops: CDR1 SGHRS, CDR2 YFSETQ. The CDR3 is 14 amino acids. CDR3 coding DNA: TGCGCCAGCAGCCGGACAGACAGGGGGGCTGAAGCTTTCTTT. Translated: CASSRTDRGAEAFF.

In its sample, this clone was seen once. CDR3 residues: CASSQVGGTASFLAKNIQYF. CDR3 nucleotides: TGTGCCAGCAGCCAAGTAGGAGGGACAGCTTCCTTTCTAGCCAAAAACATTCAGTACTTC. The V gene is TRBV3-1 (or the pseudogene TRBV3-2), the J gene TRBJ2-4; tentative D call: TRBD1 (7 bases). The germline V gene has CDR1 LGHDT and CDR2 YNNKEL (reference sequence). Deletions cut 1 base from V and 0 bases from J, with 22 bases between. The CDR3 spans 20 residues.

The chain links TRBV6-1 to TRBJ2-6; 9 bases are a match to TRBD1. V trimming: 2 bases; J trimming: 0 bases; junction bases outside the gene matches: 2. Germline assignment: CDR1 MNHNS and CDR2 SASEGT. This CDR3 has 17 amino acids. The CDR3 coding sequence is TGTGCCAGCAGTGAAACAGGGGGCTTCTCTGGGGCCAACGTCCTGACTTTC. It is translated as CASSETGGFSGANVLTF.

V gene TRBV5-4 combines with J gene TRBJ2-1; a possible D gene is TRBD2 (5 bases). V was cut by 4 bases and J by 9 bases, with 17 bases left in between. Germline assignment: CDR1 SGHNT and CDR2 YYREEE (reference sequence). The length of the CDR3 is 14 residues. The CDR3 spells CASSLWRSPGEQFF. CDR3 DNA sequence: TGTGCCAGCAGCCTGTGGAGGAGTCCCGGTGAGCAGTTCTTC.